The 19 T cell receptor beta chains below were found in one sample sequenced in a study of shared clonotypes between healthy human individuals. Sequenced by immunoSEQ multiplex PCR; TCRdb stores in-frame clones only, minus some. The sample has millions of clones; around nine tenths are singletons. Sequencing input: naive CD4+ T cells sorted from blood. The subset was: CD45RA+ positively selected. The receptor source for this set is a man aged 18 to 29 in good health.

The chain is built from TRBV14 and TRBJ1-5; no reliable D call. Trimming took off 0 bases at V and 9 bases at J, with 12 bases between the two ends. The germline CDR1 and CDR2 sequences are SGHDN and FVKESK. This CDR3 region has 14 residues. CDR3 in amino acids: CASSQEKLDRPQHF. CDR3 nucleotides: TGTGCCAGCAGCCAAGAAAAGTTAGACCGGCCCCAGCATTTT. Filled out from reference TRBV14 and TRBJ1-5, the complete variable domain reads EAGVTQFPSHSVIEKGQTVTLRCDPISGHDNLYWYRRVMGKEIKFLLHFVKESKQDESGMPNNRFLAERTGGTYSTLKVQPAELEDSGVYFCASSQEKLDRPQHFGDGTRLSIL.

CDR3 amino acids: CASSLLAGGPETQYF. The CDR3 bases are TGTGCCAGCAGCTTACTAGCGGGGGGGCCGGAGACCCAGTACTTC. V and J are TRBV5-4 and TRBJ2-5, with 13 bases matching TRBD2. The CDR3 is 15 amino acids. Germline-derived CDR1 and CDR2 are SGHNT and YYREEE (reference sequence). J gave up 5 bases and V 2 bases, and 3 bases lay outside the gene matches.

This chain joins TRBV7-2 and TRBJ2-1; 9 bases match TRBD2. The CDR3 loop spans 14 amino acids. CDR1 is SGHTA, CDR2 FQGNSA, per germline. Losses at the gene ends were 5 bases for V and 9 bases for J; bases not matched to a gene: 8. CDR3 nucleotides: TGTGCCAGCAGCGGGGTAGCGGGAGTCGGTGAGCAGTTCTTC. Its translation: CASSGVAGVGEQFF. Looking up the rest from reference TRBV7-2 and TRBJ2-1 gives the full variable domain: GAGVSQSPSNKVTEKGKDVELRCDPISGHTALYWYRQSLGQGLEFLIYFQGNSAPDKSGLPSDRFSAERTGGSVSTLTIQRTQQEDSAVYLCASSGVAGVGEQFFGPGTRLTVL.

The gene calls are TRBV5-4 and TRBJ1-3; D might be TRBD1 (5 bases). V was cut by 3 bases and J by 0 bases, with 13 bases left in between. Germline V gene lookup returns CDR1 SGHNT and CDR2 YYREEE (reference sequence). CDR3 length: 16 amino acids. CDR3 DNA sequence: TGTGCCAGCAGCTCAGGGACGGTGAGCTCTGGAAACACCATATATTTT. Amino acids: CASSSGTVSSGNTIYF.

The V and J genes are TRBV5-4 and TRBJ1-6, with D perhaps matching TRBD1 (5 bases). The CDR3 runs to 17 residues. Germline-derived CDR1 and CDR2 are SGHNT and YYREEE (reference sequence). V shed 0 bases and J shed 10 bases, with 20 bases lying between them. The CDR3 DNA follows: TGTGCCAGCAGCTTGGGGGTGCAGGGTTTGCGGGAATCACCCCTCCACTTT. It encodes CASSLGVQGLRESPLHF.

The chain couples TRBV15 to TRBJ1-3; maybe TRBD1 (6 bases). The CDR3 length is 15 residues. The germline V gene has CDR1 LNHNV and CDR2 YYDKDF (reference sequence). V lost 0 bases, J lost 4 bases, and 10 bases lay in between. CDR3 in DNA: TGTGCCACCAGCAGAGATGAAGGGGGAGGAAACACCATATATTTT. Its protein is CATSRDEGGGNTIYF.

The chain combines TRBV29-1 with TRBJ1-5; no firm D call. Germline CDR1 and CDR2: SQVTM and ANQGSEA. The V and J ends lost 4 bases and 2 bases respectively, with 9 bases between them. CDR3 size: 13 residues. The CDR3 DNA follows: TGCAGCGTTGTTCCGGAGGGCAATCAGCCCCAGCATTTT. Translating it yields CSVVPEGNQPQHF.

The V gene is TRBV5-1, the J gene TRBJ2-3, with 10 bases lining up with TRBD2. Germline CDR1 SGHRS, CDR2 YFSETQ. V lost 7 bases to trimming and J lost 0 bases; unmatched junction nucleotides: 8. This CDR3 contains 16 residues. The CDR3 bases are TGCGCCAGCCGAATCGGACTAGCGGCTAGCACAGATACGCAGTATTTT. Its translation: CASRIGLAASTDTQYF. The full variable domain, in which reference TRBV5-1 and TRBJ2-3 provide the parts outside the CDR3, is KAGVTQTPRYLIKTRGQQVTLSCSPISGHRSVSWYQQTPGQGLQFLFEYFSETQRNKGNFPGRFSGRQFSNSRSEMNVSTLELGDSALYLCASRIGLAASTDTQYFGPGTRLTVL.

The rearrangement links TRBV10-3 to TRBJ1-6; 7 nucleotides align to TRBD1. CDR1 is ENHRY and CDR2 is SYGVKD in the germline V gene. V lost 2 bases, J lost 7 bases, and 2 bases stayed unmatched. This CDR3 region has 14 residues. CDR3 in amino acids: CAISEDRVNSPLHF. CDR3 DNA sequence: TGTGCCATCAGTGAGGACAGGGTAAATTCACCCCTCCACTTT.

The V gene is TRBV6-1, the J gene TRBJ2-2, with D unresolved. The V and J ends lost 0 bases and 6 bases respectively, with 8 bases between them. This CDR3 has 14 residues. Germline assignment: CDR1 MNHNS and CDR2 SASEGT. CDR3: CASSEARAAGELFF. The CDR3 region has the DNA TGTGCCAGCAGTGAAGCTAGGGCGGCCGGGGAGCTGTTTTTT.

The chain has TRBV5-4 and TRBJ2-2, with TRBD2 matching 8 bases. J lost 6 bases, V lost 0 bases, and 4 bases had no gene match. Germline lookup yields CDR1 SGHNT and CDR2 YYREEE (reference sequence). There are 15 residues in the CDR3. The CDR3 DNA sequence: TGTGCCAGCAGCTTGGGTAGCGGGACCGCCGGGGAGCTGTTTTTT. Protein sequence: CASSLGSGTAGELFF.

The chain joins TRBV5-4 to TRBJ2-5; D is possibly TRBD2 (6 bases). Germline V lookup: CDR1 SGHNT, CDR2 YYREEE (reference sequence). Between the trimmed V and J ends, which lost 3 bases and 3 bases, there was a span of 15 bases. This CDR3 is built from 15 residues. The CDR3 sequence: CASSSYSRTKETQYF. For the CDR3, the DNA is TGTGCCAGCAGCTCATACTCAAGGACTAAAGAGACCCAGTACTTC.

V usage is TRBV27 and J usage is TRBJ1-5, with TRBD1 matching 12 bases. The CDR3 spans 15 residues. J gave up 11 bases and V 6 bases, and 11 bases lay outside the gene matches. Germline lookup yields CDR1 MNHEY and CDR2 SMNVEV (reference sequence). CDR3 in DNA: TGTGCCAGCAGCAGAGGGACAGGGGGCGGTTTGGCCCAGCATTTT. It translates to CASSRGTGGGLAQHF.

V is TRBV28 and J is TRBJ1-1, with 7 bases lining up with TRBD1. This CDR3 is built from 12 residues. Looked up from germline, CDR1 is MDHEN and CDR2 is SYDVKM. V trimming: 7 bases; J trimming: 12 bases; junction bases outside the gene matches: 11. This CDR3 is CASNRRDSRTFF. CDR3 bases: TGTGCCAGCAACAGAAGGGACAGTAGGACTTTCTTT.

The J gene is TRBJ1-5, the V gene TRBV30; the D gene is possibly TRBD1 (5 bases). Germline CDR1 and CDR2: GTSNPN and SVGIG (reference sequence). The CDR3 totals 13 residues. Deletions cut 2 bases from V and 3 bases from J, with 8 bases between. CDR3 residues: CAWSKGPNQPQHF. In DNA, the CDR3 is TGTGCCTGGAGTAAGGGACCCAATCAGCCCCAGCATTTT.

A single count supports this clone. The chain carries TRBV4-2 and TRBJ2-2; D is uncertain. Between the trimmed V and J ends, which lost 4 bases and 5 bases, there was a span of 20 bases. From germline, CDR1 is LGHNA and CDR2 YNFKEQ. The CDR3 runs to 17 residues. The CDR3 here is CASSPLQQLEKTGELFF. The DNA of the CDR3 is TGTGCCAGCAGCCCACTTCAGCAGTTAGAGAAGACCGGGGAGCTGTTTTTT.

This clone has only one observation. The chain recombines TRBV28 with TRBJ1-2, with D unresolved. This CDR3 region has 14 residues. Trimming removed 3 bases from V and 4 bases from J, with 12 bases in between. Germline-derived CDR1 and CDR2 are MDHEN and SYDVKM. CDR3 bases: TGTGCCAGCAGTTTGACCGGAAAGACCTATGGCTACACCTTC. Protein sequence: CASSLTGKTYGYTF.

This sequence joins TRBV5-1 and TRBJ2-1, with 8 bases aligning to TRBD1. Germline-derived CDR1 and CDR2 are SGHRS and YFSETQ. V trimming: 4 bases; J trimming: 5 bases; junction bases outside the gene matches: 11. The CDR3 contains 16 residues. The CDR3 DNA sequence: TGCGCCAGCAGCCGAAGTGGGGACAGGACTAACAATGAGCAGTTCTTC. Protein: CASSRSGDRTNNEQFF.

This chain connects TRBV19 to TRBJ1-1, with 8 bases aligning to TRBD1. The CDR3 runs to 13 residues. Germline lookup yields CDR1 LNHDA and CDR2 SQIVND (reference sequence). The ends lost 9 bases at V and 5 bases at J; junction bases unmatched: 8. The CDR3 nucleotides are TGTGCCAGCAGGGGGCAGGGAAAAACTGAAGCTTTCTTT. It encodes CASRGQGKTEAFF.